This T cell receptor (beta chain) was obtained from a study of T cell responses to AZD1222 COVID-19 vaccine. General study findings and limits: The donor cohort was predominantly white British with a female majority, and clonal diversity may have been underestimated. Spike-spanning, vaccine-associated CD4 TCRs were dominant at 160-218 and 743-854.

Germline V gives CDR1 SNHLY, CDR2 FYNNEI. The V segment lost 5 bases and the J segment 8 bases; nucleotides outside the gene matches: 5. The CDR3 extends over 13 amino acids. Sequencing was performed with immunoSEQ multiplex PCR; in TCRdb, only in-frame clones are kept and a portion is missing. The data contain 120,000 to 150,000 clones, about 93% of them singletons. In the case of this clone: Antigen unknown.

This sequence was found in an adult in good health. Material: peripheral blood, obtained on day 0 of AZD1222 vaccination. The chain is built from TRBV2 and TRBJ1-4, with 7 bases fitting TRBD1. The CDR3 here is CASSFSGQEKLFF. In DNA form, the CDR3 reads TGTGCCAGCAGTTTTTCGGGACAGGAAAAACTGTTTTTT.